The clone carrying this T cell receptor (beta chain) was recorded a few times. Its target is not known. Absent ophthalmopathy progression within 18 months defined stable Graves' hyperthyroidism. TCR beta CDR3 sequences were amplified from RNA transcripts. The HTBI primer set drove a first-round RT-PCR of the TCR CDR3. TCRdb reanalysed the multiplex PCR reads using MiXCR and keeps one entry per CDR3 protein. The sample shows 250,000 to 300,000 distinct CDR3 sequences, roughly 15% of them seen only once. The source of the sample is a study of T cells in Graves' hyperthyroidism and ophthalmopathy. Findings of the study overall: Most thyroid clonotypes expanded above 0.001 were also detected in blood. It was a median roughly 6.5 months before onset that the model predicted ophthalmopathy.

The length of the CDR3 is 17 residues. V dropped 2 bases and J dropped 4; count of bases not matched to a gene: 6. From germline, CDR1 is MRHNA and CDR2 SNTAGT. This chain links TRBV6-4 with TRBJ2-3; 13 positions agree with TRBD2. This clonotype was obtained from a woman in her thirties or forties with Graves' hyperthyroidism. Sequencing input: blood. The CDR3 spells CASSDRGLAGNADTQYF. Here the CDR3 DNA reads TGTGCCAGCAGTGACAGGGGACTAGCGGGAAACGCAGATACGCAGTATTTT.